Below, 26 T cell receptor beta chains from the same sample are listed, as sequenced in a study of shared clonotypes between healthy human individuals. The repertoire was sequenced with immunoSEQ multiplex PCR; TCRdb's copy has only in-frame clones and lacks some. There are some 2 million clones in the sample; 85% to 95% occur only once, and more than 0.1% lies in the top ten. The sequenced material came from naive CD4+ T cells sorted from blood. Subset here: CD45RA+ positively selected. These receptors were obtained from a man between 18 and 29 years old in good health.

The CDR3 DNA sequence: TGTGCCAGCAGTTCCGGGACAGGGGGCGGAAGGACTGAAGCTTTCTTT. This codes for CASSSGTGGGRTEAFF. The chain couples TRBV6-5 to TRBJ1-1, with 12 positions matching TRBD1. V lost 4 bases to trimming and J lost 5 bases; unmatched junction nucleotides: 8. CDR1 is MNHEY, CDR2 SVGAGI, per germline. The CDR3 runs 16 residues.

The chain carries TRBV15 and TRBJ2-7; D gene uncertain. Germline CDR1 reads LNHNV; CDR2 reads YYDKDF (reference sequence). Trimming removed 3 bases from V and 5 bases from J, with 8 bases in between. This CDR3 has 12 residues. CDR3 loop: CATSRFPDEQYF. The CDR3 DNA reads as TGTGCCACCAGCAGGTTCCCCGACGAGCAGTACTTC.

This chain uses TRBV6-1 with TRBJ2-6; D unresolved. The V end lost 4 bases, the J end lost 0 bases, and 10 bases lay between the germline ends. Germline CDR1 MNHNS, CDR2 SASEGT. The CDR3 spans 16 residues. The CDR3 spells CASSGGLPSGANVLTF. Written as DNA, the CDR3 is TGTGCCAGCAGTGGGGGTCTCCCCTCTGGGGCCAACGTCCTGACTTTC.

The chain links TRBV27 to TRBJ2-1; TRBD1 matches 8 bases. Germline V CDR1 and CDR2: MNHEY, SMNVEV (reference sequence). With 6 bases clipped from V and 8 bases from J, the junction kept 9 bases outside the gene matches. CDR3 length equals 14 residues. The CDR3 here is CASRGTGLGDEQFF. CDR3 DNA: TGTGCCAGCAGAGGGACAGGTCTCGGGGATGAGCAGTTCTTC.

The chain employs TRBV27 and TRBJ2-6; TRBD1 is a possible D gene (8 bases). This CDR3 has 16 amino acids. V lost 10 bases and J 1 base, leaving 17 bases between the germline ends. Germline V gene data show CDR1 as MNHEY and CDR2 as SMNVEV (reference sequence). The CDR3 reads CATRGDRPSGANVLTF. The CDR3, as DNA: TGTGCCACCCGGGGGGACAGGCCTTCTGGGGCCAACGTCCTGACTTTC.

This sequence joins TRBV11-2 and TRBJ2-2; D call uncertain. With 4 bases removed from V and 7 bases from J, the gap between germline ends came to 1 base. CDR1 is SGHAT, CDR2 FQNNGV, per germline. This CDR3 has 10 amino acids. CDR3: CASSYGELFF. CDR3 nucleotide sequence: TGTGCCAGCAGCTACGGGGAGCTGTTTTTT.

This chain links TRBV4-3 with TRBJ2-1; D perhaps matches TRBD2 (7 bases). Trimming left V 5 bases short and J 0 bases short, with 14 bases between. This CDR3 is 16 amino acids long. Germline lookup yields CDR1 LGHNA and CDR2 YSLEER. The CDR3 DNA sequence: TGCGCCAGCAGCGGGGGGGCGGGGACCTCCTACAATGAGCAGTTCTTC. Residues: CASSGGAGTSYNEQFF.

In this sample, this clone turned up a few times. This chain joins TRBV30 and TRBJ2-2; 8 nucleotides line up with TRBD1. The CDR3 consists of 16 residues. V lost 4 bases and J lost 1; bases outside the gene matches: 8. Germline V gives CDR1 GTSNPN, CDR2 SVGIG (reference sequence). The DNA of the CDR3 is TGTGCCTGGACCCGTCCCGGGACAGGGAACACCGGGGAGCTGTTTTTT. Encoded protein: CAWTRPGTGNTGELFF.

As concerns this clone: This sequence may be a read error, since a much larger clone differs from it by one base. V usage is TRBV6-5 and J usage is TRBJ2-7; D may be TRBD2 (5 bases). This CDR3 has 15 residues. Germline CDR1 is MNHEY and CDR2 is SVGAGI. The ends were cut back, 6 bases at V and 9 bases at J, with 24 bases in the middle. DNA of the CDR3: TGTGCCAGCAGCCAAATCGGACTCGAGGGCGACGGGCAGTACTTC. Protein product: CASSQIGLEGDGQYF.

The chain links TRBV6-5 to TRBJ1-1, with D uncertain. V lost 1 base and J 3 bases, leaving 6 bases between the germline ends. In germline, CDR1 is MNHEY, CDR2 SVGAGI. This CDR3 is 13 amino acids long. The CDR3 sequence is CASSYLTYTEAFF. The DNA of the CDR3 is TGTGCCAGCAGTTACTTGACGTACACTGAAGCTTTCTTT.

The rearrangement uses TRBV7-3 and TRBJ2-3; D gene uncertain. Per the germline V gene, CDR1 is SGHTA and CDR2 is FQGTGA. There are 14 residues in the CDR3. V dropped 5 bases and J dropped 0 bases, with 9 bases sitting between them. CDR3 sequence (DNA): TGTGCCAGCAGCCAATTCACTAGCACAGATACGCAGTATTTT. This translates into CASSQFTSTDTQYF. Together with reference TRBV7-3 and TRBJ2-3, the CDR3 gives the full variable domain: GAGVSQTPSNKVTEKGKYVELRCDPISGHTALYWYRQSLGQGPEFLIYFQGTGAADDSGLPNDRFFAVRPEGSVSTLKIQRTERGDSAVYLCASSQFTSTDTQYFGPGTRLTVL.

The chain uses TRBV12-5 and TRBJ2-7; maybe TRBD1 (6 bases). The CDR3 is 16 amino acids. CDR1 is LGHNT and CDR2 is FRNRAP in the germline V gene. The V and J ends lost 0 bases and 8 bases respectively, with 20 bases between them. This CDR3 reads CASGLVRGGTGWKQYF. DNA of the CDR3: TGTGCTAGTGGTTTGGTACGAGGGGGAACAGGCTGGAAGCAGTACTTC.

The rearrangement uses TRBV6-1 and TRBJ1-5; TRBD1 is a possible D gene (6 bases). Trimming took 5 bases from V and 0 from J, leaving 11 bases between them. Germline V lookup: CDR1 MNHNS, CDR2 SASEGT. The CDR3 totals 15 residues. The chain's CDR3 is CASSRQDYSNQPQHF. Here the CDR3 DNA reads TGTGCCAGCAGTCGACAGGATTATAGCAATCAGCCCCAGCATTTT.

This clone has a single count. The rearrangement links TRBV25-1 to TRBJ2-1; the match to TRBD2 covers 12 bases. V lost 6 bases, J lost 4 bases, and 10 bases stayed unmatched. From germline, CDR1 is MGHDK and CDR2 SYGVNS. CDR3 length equals 17 residues. The CDR3 sequence: CASSRPAGTSGYNEQFF. In DNA, the CDR3 is TGTGCCAGCAGCCGCCCGGCCGGGACTAGCGGGTACAATGAGCAGTTCTTC.

The rearrangement links TRBV4-2 to TRBJ2-3, with D possibly being TRBD2 (6 bases). This CDR3 spans 13 amino acids. Germline V gene sequence: CDR1 LGHNA, CDR2 YNFKEQ. Trimming pared 3 bases from V and 6 bases from J, leaving 10 bases between. In nucleotides, the CDR3 is TGTGCCAGCAGCCAGGCGGGAAGGGATACGCAGTATTTT. Residues: CASSQAGRDTQYF.

The gene calls are TRBV6-6 and TRBJ1-4, with unresolved D. The CDR3 covers 13 residues. V dropped 4 bases and J dropped 6 bases, with 9 bases sitting between them. Per the germline V gene, CDR1 is MNHNY and CDR2 is SVGAGI (reference sequence). The CDR3 reads CASSSGTYEKLFF. For the CDR3, the DNA is TGTGCCAGCAGTTCGGGCACTTATGAAAAACTGTTTTTT.

The chain joins TRBV18 to TRBJ2-7; 8 bases are a match to TRBD1. CDR1 is KGHSH and CDR2 is LQKENI in the germline V gene. The CDR3 runs to 15 residues. V lost 2 bases and J lost 7; bases outside the gene matches: 10. CDR3 coding DNA: TGTGCCAGCTCACCAGTCTGGGACAGGTCGGGTGAGCAGTACTTC. This encodes CASSPVWDRSGEQYF. The variable domain in full, with the rest retrieved from reference TRBV18 and TRBJ2-7, is NAGVMQNPRHLVRRRGQEARLRCSPMKGHSHVYWYRQLPEEGLKFMVYLQKENIIDESGMPKERFSAEFPKEGPSILRIQQVVRGDSAAYFCASSPVWDRSGEQYFGPGTRLTVT.

This clone was seen just once. The V and J genes are TRBV4-3 and TRBJ2-7, with 7 bases lining up with TRBD1. Losses at the gene ends were 0 bases for V and 3 bases for J; bases not matched to a gene: 8. The CDR3 sequence is 16 residues long. The germline gives CDR1 LGHNA, CDR2 YSLEER. CDR3 protein: CASSQDLGGVLYEQYF. CDR3 in DNA: TGCGCCAGCAGCCAAGATTTAGGGGGCGTCCTCTACGAGCAGTACTTC.

To note about this clone: A junction boundary mismatches the germline segment, possibly from a read error. The same CDR3 can be traced to other DNA sequences in this sample. The CDR3 nucleotides are TGTGCTAGTGGTTTTTCTAGACCCCCAGCGACTGGGGGAAACACTATATATTTT. This codes for CASGFSRPPATGGNTIYF. The chain recombines TRBV12-5 with TRBJ1-3; D is possibly TRBD1 (5 bases). CDR3 length equals 18 residues. The germline CDR1 and CDR2 sequences are LGHNT and FRNRAP.

CDR3 protein: CASSRMELGGETQYF. CDR3 bases: TGTGCCAGCAGCCGGATGGAGTTAGGGGGGGAGACCCAGTACTTC. The chain employs TRBV7-9 and TRBJ2-5, with D perhaps given as TRBD1 or TRBD2 (6 bases each). The germline V gene has CDR1 SEHNR and CDR2 FQNEAQ (reference sequence). The CDR3 length is 15 residues. The V end lost 5 bases, the J end lost 5 bases, and 18 bases lay between the germline ends.

V usage is TRBV4-2 and J usage is TRBJ2-7; 9 nucleotides agree with TRBD2. Germline loops: CDR1 LGHNA, CDR2 YNFKEQ. The length of the CDR3 is 16 residues. J was trimmed by 3 bases and V by 4 bases; bases with no gene match: 10. As DNA, the CDR3 is TGTGCCAGCAGCCTCTCAAAGCGGGAGGAGGACTACGAGCAGTACTTC. Its protein product is CASSLSKREEDYEQYF.

With regard to this clone: Distinct nucleotide sequences in the sample also encode this CDR3. This chain joins TRBV5-4 and TRBJ1-1; D ambiguous. Deletions cut 4 bases from V and 2 bases from J, with 12 bases between. The CDR3 sequence is 14 residues long. Germline V CDR1 and CDR2: SGHNT, YYREEE (reference sequence). CDR3 amino acids: CASSREGLNTEAFF. In DNA form, the CDR3 reads TGTGCCAGCAGCAGAGAGGGCTTAAACACTGAAGCTTTCTTT.

The chain recombines TRBV6-1 with TRBJ2-7, with TRBD2 matching 9 bases. J gave up 7 bases and V 6 bases, and 13 bases lay outside the gene matches. Per the germline V gene, CDR1 is MNHNS and CDR2 is SASEGT. There are 15 residues in the CDR3. The CDR3, as DNA: TGTGCCAGCAGCTCTTCGGCGGGGGGGGCTCGGGAGCAGTACTTC. Amino acid sequence: CASSSSAGGAREQYF.

V gene TRBV15 combines with J gene TRBJ1-3; TRBD1 might be the D (6 bases). CDR1 is LNHNV, CDR2 YYDKDF, per germline (reference sequence). Trimming removed 1 base from V and 4 bases from J, with 14 bases in between. The CDR3 consists of 16 residues. This chain's CDR3 is CATSRAPGAGGNTIYF. The CDR3 bases are TGTGCCACCAGCAGAGCCCCAGGGGCGGGCGGAAACACCATATATTTT.

The chain couples TRBV6-5 to TRBJ1-2; 11 nucleotides agree with TRBD1. This CDR3 has 16 residues. Trimming cost V 1 base and J 8 bases; bases outside gene matches: 9. Germline CDR1 is MNHEY and CDR2 is SVGAGI. The CDR3 DNA follows: TGTGCCAGCAGTTACTTGGGAGAGGGACAGGGGGACGGCTACACCTTC. It translates to CASSYLGEGQGDGYTF.

The chain carries TRBV6-5 and TRBJ2-7; D gene unclear. The CDR3 is 15 amino acids. Trimming removed 2 bases at V and 0 bases at J, with 11 bases between. Germline CDR1 is MNHEY and CDR2 is SVGAGI. The CDR3 sequence: CASSYLPQSSYEQYF. CDR3 in DNA: TGTGCCAGCAGTTACCTACCCCAGAGCTCCTACGAGCAGTACTTC.